This T cell receptor (beta chain) was sequenced for a study of blood T cell repertoires in COVID-19 (dated by TCRdb to 2018 to 2021). For the study in its entirety: Samples covering the acute and convalescent phases of COVID-19 were provided by collaborators in the United States, Italy and Spain. Where available, HLA class I and class II types were obtained from metadata supplied by the sample provider rather than from assay-based typing. The material from the prospective study consisted of cDNA or gDNA derived from T cells, B-cell-depleted T cells, or PBMCs. The repertoires were released in a freely available public database intended as a resource for research on the immune response to SARS-CoV-2. Samples were obtained from the ongoing ImmuneRACE study (first 160 participants) and from about 1,300 subjects provided by 6 global collaborators. Nearly every sample came with metadata listing a de-identified subject ID, COVID-19 status, age in years and sex. The dataset comprised deeply sampled blood TCRbeta repertoires from subjects exposed to, actively infected with, or recovered from COVID-19.

In Seattle, one collaborating source enrolled patients while the infection was active and tracked those patients longitudinally over the course of disease. Whole blood was collected in K2EDTA tubes by collaborating institutions according to the institutions' own protocols. For TCRbeta analysis, collaborators shipped samples as frozen whole blood, isolated PBMCs, or DNA extracted from either of those sample types. TCRbeta CDR3 regions were amplified from genomic DNA by means of the immunoSEQ Assay, a bias-controlled multiplex PCR. The paper's processing steps were these. Nucleated cell counts per sample were estimated from amplification of reference gene primers within the assay. Sequence reads were collapsed and filtered to measure the absolute abundance of every unique TCRbeta CDR3 rearrangement. For each sample, productive Simpson clonality was calculated as the square root of Simpson's diversity index across productive rearrangements. The table was pulled from immuneACCESS by TCRdb, which kept in-frame rearrangements only. Such tables lose some clones; where checked, under half of the loss comes from unresolved V genes, and the rest has no known cause. The V and J calls and clone size were taken over from that table, and D and trimming were inferred from the DNA. This sample gives some 370,000 clones in total; roughly 86% of them show up just once. The ten largest clones take up about 9.4% of the sample.

On the study overall, not on this receptor specifically: How much clinical and demographic metadata was included differed by source and by participant, and the metadata was provided uncurated.

V drops 0 bases and J drops 6 bases, leaving 12 bases in between. From cysteine to phenylalanine, the CDR3 is 15 amino acids long. The kept DNA is CDR3 alone, 45 bases in frame from the first base. From the germline V gene, CDR1 is SGDLS and CDR2 is YYNGEE. Note on this clone: Its antigen remains undetermined. No much larger clone exists at a distance of one base, and base qualities are not known.

Here the chain combines TRBV9 and TRBJ2-2; the D region possibly corresponds to TRBD2 (5 bases align). The receptor was derived from a woman in her twenties or thirties with COVID-19, enrolled during active disease. Specimen: peripheral blood. The nucleotides read TGTGCCAGCAGCGTAGGTGCCCGGGGTTCCGGGGAGCTGTTTTTT. Its translation reads: CASSVGARGSGELFF.